The rows below give T cell receptor beta chains drawn from one sample of a study of T-cell memory formation after mild COVID-19. TCRdb redid the calling of the 5' RACE reads with MiXCR, one entry per CDR3 protein. The sample holds 250,000 or so distinct CDR3 sequences; roughly 10% are singletons and the top ten take 20% to 25%. Sequencing was performed on PBMCs or a T cell subset sorted from them (not recorded which). The receptors come from a man aged 18 to 29 who had mild COVID-19 (a few samples of this study predate the infection). Cell type and time point are not known. CDR3s include the opening cysteine and the closing phenylalanine or tryptophan. The order of the fields is V gene, D gene, clone size, J gene, CDR3 protein, CDR3 DNA. The D gene is left open where the match is weak. Expanded clones get a size class; other rows say once, few or many, or leave the size out.

V: TRBV3-1
D: -
size: -
J: TRBJ1-1
CDR3: CASSRSGGTLEAFF
DNA: TGTGCCAGCAGCCGAAGTGGGGGAACCCTCGAAGCTTTCTTT

V: TRBV5-1
D: TRBD2
size: -
J: TRBJ2-7
CDR3: CASSLQAGGSYEQYF
DNA: TGCGCCAGCAGCTTGCAAGCGGGGGGTTCCTACGAGCAGTACTTC

V: TRBV6-6
D: TRBD1
size: -
J: TRBJ2-2
CDR3: CASSYRTGVGTGELFF
DNA: TGTGCAAGCAGTTACCGGACAGGGGTGGGCACCGGGGAGCTGTTTTTT

V: TRBV10-2
D: -
size: few
J: TRBJ2-1
CDR3: CASSRDWAFNEQFF
DNA: TGCGCCAGCTCCAGGGACTGGGCTTTCAATGAGCAGTTCTTC

V: TRBV9
D: -
size: -
J: TRBJ2-5
CDR3: CASSGTGRKETQYF
DNA: TGTGCCAGCAGCGGGACCGGACGGAAAGAGACCCAGTACTTC

V: TRBV7-2
D: -
size: many
J: TRBJ2-2
CDR3: CASSLDQTGELFF
DNA: TGTGCCAGCAGCTTAGATCAGACCGGGGAGCTGTTTTTT

V: TRBV3-1
D: -
size: -
J: TRBJ2-3
CDR3: CASSQVQGTDTQYF
DNA: TGTGCCAGCAGCCAAGTTCAGGGGACAGATACGCAGTATTTT

V: TRBV20-1
D: -
size: few
J: TRBJ2-5
CDR3: CSARSHQETQYF
DNA: TGCAGTGCTAGAAGTCACCAAGAGACCCAGTACTTC

V: TRBV4-1
D: -
size: -
J: TRBJ2-1
CDR3: CASSQDGRKFF
DNA: TGCGCCAGCAGCCAAGATGGACGAAAGTTCTTC

V: TRBV5-1
D: TRBD1
size: few
J: TRBJ1-1
CDR3: CASSLGQGVLNTEAFF
DNA: TGCGCCAGCAGCTTGGGGCAGGGGGTGCTGAACACTGAAGCTTTCTTT

V: TRBV5-1
D: TRBD2
size: few
J: TRBJ2-1
CDR3: CASSPLAGPNEQFF
DNA: TGCGCCAGCAGCCCATTAGCGGGGCCCAATGAGCAGTTCTTC

V: TRBV6-1
D: -
size: -
J: TRBJ2-7
CDR3: CASSEQRVFPYEQYF
DNA: TGTGCCAGCAGTGAACAGAGGGTTTTTCCCTACGAGCAGTACTTC

V: TRBV3-1
D: TRBD1
size: many
J: TRBJ1-6
CDR3: CASSHGPGQGATYNSPLHF
DNA: TGTGCCAGCAGCCATGGGCCGGGACAGGGGGCGACCTATAATTCACCCCTCCACTTT

V: TRBV7-6
D: TRBD2
size: -
J: TRBJ2-1
CDR3: CASSLRLAGEGNEQFF
DNA: TGTGCCAGCAGCTTAAGGCTAGCGGGGGAAGGGAATGAGCAGTTCTTC

V: TRBV7-6
D: -
size: many
J: TRBJ2-7
CDR3: CASSSVRGYHEQYF
DNA: TGTGCCAGCAGCTCAGTTCGGGGGTACCACGAGCAGTACTTC

V: TRBV18
D: TRBD1
size: many
J: TRBJ1-1
CDR3: CASSSQGDDTEAFF
DNA: TGTGCCAGCTCCTCTCAGGGGGATGACACTGAAGCTTTCTTT

V: TRBV4-1
D: -
size: -
J: TRBJ2-7
CDR3: CASSPSGVAYEQYF
DNA: TGCGCCAGCAGCCCGTCTGGGGTGGCCTACGAGCAGTACTTC

V: TRBV7-8
D: -
size: -
J: TRBJ2-5
CDR3: CASSSRLKETQYF
DNA: TGTGCCAGCAGCTCCAGACTGAAAGAGACCCAGTACTTC

V: TRBV7-9
D: TRBD2
size: few
J: TRBJ2-2
CDR3: CASSLPGLADTGELFF
DNA: TGTGCCAGCAGCTTACCCGGACTAGCGGACACCGGGGAGCTGTTTTTT

V: TRBV6-5
D: -
size: few
J: TRBJ1-6
CDR3: CASSYRQGSPLHF
DNA: TGTGCCAGCAGTTACAGGCAAGGGTCACCCCTCCACTTT

V: TRBV4-3
D: TRBD1
size: many
J: TRBJ1-2
CDR3: CASSQDPGQGIYGYTF
DNA: TGCGCCAGCAGCCAAGACCCGGGACAGGGAATTTATGGCTACACCTTC

V: TRBV12-3/TRBV12-4
D: -
size: -
J: TRBJ2-7
CDR3: CASSQHDYEQYF
DNA: TGTGCCAGCAGTCAGCACGACTACGAGCAGTACTTC

V: TRBV12-3/TRBV12-4
D: -
size: few
J: TRBJ1-5
CDR3: CASSMGEGNQPQHF
DNA: TGTGCCAGCAGCATGGGAGAGGGCAATCAGCCCCAGCATTTT

V: TRBV5-6
D: -
size: many
J: TRBJ2-2
CDR3: CASSLVRTGELFF
DNA: TGTGCCAGCAGCTTGGTCAGGACCGGGGAGCTGTTTTTT

V: TRBV7-6
D: -
size: -
J: TRBJ2-7
CDR3: CASSASREQYF
DNA: TGTGCCAGCAGCGCCAGCAGGGAGCAGTACTTC

V: TRBV10-3
D: TRBD1
size: few
J: TRBJ2-2
CDR3: CATAGGTGELFF
DNA: TGTGCCACGGCAGGGGGCACCGGGGAGCTGTTTTTT

V: TRBV20-1
D: TRBD1
size: -
J: TRBJ1-1
CDR3: CSAPDREKGNTEAFF
DNA: TGCAGTGCTCCGGACAGGGAAAAAGGAAACACTGAAGCTTTCTTT

V: TRBV9
D: TRBD1
size: many
J: TRBJ1-6
CDR3: CASSHPIDRANYNSPLHF
DNA: TGTGCCAGCAGCCACCCAATTGACAGGGCGAACTATAATTCACCCCTCCACTTT

V: TRBV29-1
D: -
size: few
J: TRBJ2-1
CDR3: CSVGTPRNEQFF
DNA: TGCAGCGTGGGGACTCCCAGGAATGAGCAGTTCTTC

V: TRBV7-2
D: -
size: many
J: TRBJ2-3
CDR3: CASSLVKAGDLTDTQYF
DNA: TGTGCCAGCAGCTTAGTAAAAGCGGGCGACCTCACAGATACGCAGTATTTT

V: TRBV5-1
D: TRBD1
size: many
J: TRBJ2-7
CDR3: CASSRDRSSYEQYF
DNA: TGCGCCAGTTCACGGGACAGGAGCTCCTACGAGCAGTACTTC

V: TRBV7-2
D: TRBD1
size: few
J: TRBJ1-2
CDR3: CASAGTGGVFNGYTF
DNA: TGTGCCAGCGCAGGGACAGGGGGCGTCTTCAACGGCTACACCTTC

V: TRBV5-1
D: -
size: few
J: TRBJ2-3
CDR3: CASSLGGRVSDTQYF
DNA: TGCGCCAGCAGCTTGGGAGGAAGAGTCTCAGATACGCAGTATTTT

V: TRBV4-3
D: -
size: -
J: TRBJ2-5
CDR3: CSSSQRPSGNQETQYF
DNA: TGCTCCAGCAGCCAACGGCCGTCAGGTAACCAAGAGACCCAGTACTTC

V: TRBV10-3
D: TRBD1
size: many
J: TRBJ1-4
CDR3: CAISTRPGQGIEKLFF
DNA: TGTGCCATCAGCACCCGACCGGGACAGGGGATAGAAAAACTGTTTTTT

V: TRBV7-2
D: -
size: few
J: TRBJ1-5
CDR3: CASSPGGHQPQHF
DNA: TGTGCCAGCAGCCCCGGGGGGCATCAGCCCCAGCATTTT

V: TRBV5-1
D: -
size: many
J: TRBJ2-2
CDR3: CASSFRGDTGELFF
DNA: TGCGCCAGCAGCTTCAGGGGGGACACCGGGGAGCTGTTTTTT

V: TRBV6-5
D: -
size: -
J: TRBJ2-2
CDR3: CASSYVETGELFF
DNA: TGTGCCAGCAGTTACGTGGAGACCGGGGAGCTGTTTTTT

V: TRBV12-3/TRBV12-4
D: TRBD2
size: -
J: TRBJ2-3
CDR3: CASRRGLAGITDTQYF
DNA: TGTGCCAGCAGAAGGGGACTAGCGGGGATTACAGATACGCAGTATTTT

V: TRBV12-3/TRBV12-4
D: -
size: few
J: TRBJ1-1
CDR3: CASSLASGLFWTEAFF
DNA: TGTGCCAGCAGTTTAGCCTCCGGACTGTTTTGGACTGAAGCTTTCTTT

V: TRBV12-3/TRBV12-4
D: TRBD2
size: -
J: TRBJ2-4
CDR3: CAIGGAAGENIQYF
DNA: TGTGCCATCGGTGGGGCAGCGGGAGAAAACATTCAGTACTTC

V: TRBV19
D: -
size: few
J: TRBJ1-5
CDR3: CASSRNQGFSNQPQHF
DNA: TGTGCCAGTAGCCGCAACCAGGGATTCAGCAATCAGCCCCAGCATTTT

V: TRBV5-1
D: TRBD1
size: -
J: TRBJ1-5
CDR3: CASSPDRGGQPQHF
DNA: TGCGCCAGCAGCCCGGACAGGGGAGGGCAGCCCCAGCATTTT

V: TRBV5-6
D: TRBD1
size: -
J: TRBJ2-7
CDR3: CASSSWTGGLGEQYF
DNA: TGTGCCAGCAGCTCGTGGACAGGGGGTCTGGGTGAGCAGTACTTC

V: TRBV9
D: -
size: few
J: TRBJ2-2
CDR3: CASSVPGSGRSGELFF
DNA: TGTGCCAGCAGCGTCCCGGGGTCGGGTCGGTCCGGGGAGCTGTTTTTT

V: TRBV10-2
D: -
size: -
J: TRBJ2-7
CDR3: CASRHPASRSLEQYF
DNA: TGCGCCAGCAGACATCCCGCTAGTCGCAGTCTAGAGCAGTACTTC

V: TRBV5-1
D: -
size: many
J: TRBJ2-3
CDR3: CASSGSAGMGTDTQYF
DNA: TGCGCCAGCAGCGGTTCAGCAGGGATGGGCACAGATACGCAGTATTTT

V: TRBV9
D: TRBD1
size: many
J: TRBJ2-3
CDR3: CASSSVPGQFTDTQYF
DNA: TGTGCCAGCAGCTCCGTACCGGGACAGTTCACAGATACGCAGTATTTT

V: TRBV27
D: TRBD1
size: -
J: TRBJ2-7
CDR3: CARQGGEVTYEQYF
DNA: TGTGCCCGGCAAGGGGGCGAAGTTACCTACGAGCAGTACTTC

V: TRBV5-1
D: -
size: many
J: TRBJ1-1
CDR3: CASSLEVIGNEAFF
DNA: TGCGCCAGCAGCTTGGAGGTGATAGGGAATGAAGCTTTCTTT

V: TRBV7-8
D: -
size: -
J: TRBJ1-1
CDR3: CASSSPRGLEAFF
DNA: TGTGCCAGCAGCTCCCCCCGAGGGCTTGAAGCTTTCTTT

V: TRBV6-2/TRBV6-3
D: TRBD1
size: few
J: TRBJ1-6
CDR3: CASSRLRDRNSPLHF
DNA: TGTGCCAGCAGTCGTCTTCGGGACAGGAATTCACCCCTCCACTTT

V: TRBV9
D: TRBD2
size: -
J: TRBJ2-5
CDR3: CASSAGLATTQTQYF
DNA: TGTGCCAGCAGCGCGGGACTAGCGACCACCCAGACCCAGTACTTC

V: TRBV7-2
D: -
size: few
J: TRBJ1-2
CDR3: CASSLIWGYGYTF
DNA: TGTGCCAGCAGCTTAATATGGGGTTATGGCTACACCTTC

V: TRBV7-7
D: TRBD1
size: few
J: TRBJ2-2
CDR3: CASSFGQELSGELFF
DNA: TGTGCTAGCAGCTTCGGACAGGAATTATCCGGGGAGCTGTTTTTT